These T cell receptor beta chains were read from a single sample in a study of cytomegalovirus exposure and HLA in healthy donors. Sequencing used immunoSEQ multiplex PCR; TCRdb keeps in-frame clones, though not all of them. Its table lists 100,000 to 150,000 clones. Source material: PBMCs. The receptor source for this set is a young man in good health and CMV-seronegative. CDR3s include the opening cysteine and the closing phenylalanine or tryptophan. Each record gives: V gene, J gene, CDR3 length, CDR3 protein.

>TRBV7-2|TRBJ1-2|14
CASSGGTGNYGYTF
>TRBV27|TRBJ1-1|14
CASSPWEENTEAFF
>TRBV4-1|TRBJ2-1|15
CASGATSGPYNEQFF
>TRBV11-3|TRBJ2-5|15
CASSLAGAPRETQYF
>TRBV30|TRBJ1-2|13
CAWSERQNYGYTF
>TRBV29-1|TRBJ2-1|12
CSAELGANEQFF
>TRBV5-4|TRBJ2-5|14
CASSLVGGGETQYF
>TRBV5-4|TRBJ2-7|15
CASSLAASGRREQYF
>TRBV11-3|TRBJ2-1|16
CASSLDAAGGPVEQFF
>TRBV7-9|TRBJ1-3|16
CASSDGRGHSGNTIYF
>TRBV30|TRBJ1-4|14
CAWSVPGGVQKLFF
>TRBV6-6|TRBJ1-4|15
CATRTGGSANEKLFF
>TRBV5-1|TRBJ2-2|16
CASSHTSGGKAGELFF
>TRBV19|TRBJ1-5|16
CASSGPGQGVNQPQHF
>TRBV27|TRBJ1-2|17
CASSPWTTGRRDYGYTF
>TRBV4-1|TRBJ2-1|16
CASSQLLAGQNNEQFF
>TRBV29-1|TRBJ2-7|14
CSVGQGIGAYEQYF
>TRBV10-3|TRBJ2-3|15
CAISAGGQARNTQYF
>TRBV30|NA|14
CAWRDPGGRYEQYF